This T cell receptor beta chain was recorded in a study of spatial heterogeneity in lung cancer. Study summary: Samples came from some 73 TRACERx patients with untreated early-stage lung cancer. Raw-read counts averaged over ten per unique TCR and UMI combination.

General study findings and limits: Resection saw ubiquitous expanded tumor TCRs appear in blood more than follow-up did.

Germline V lookup: CDR1 LGHDT, CDR2 YNNKEL (reference sequence). CDR3 length equals 14 residues. J was trimmed by 7 bases and V by 0 bases; bases with no gene match: 4. Described time point: blood at routine non-recurrence follow-up after resection. Whole RNA came from tumor, nontumor lung or frozen PBMC and was sequenced without being sorted. TCR cDNA molecules each carried a unique molecular identifier. Each CDR3 protein gets one entry after TCRdb re-called the 5' RACE reads with MiXCR. The table has under 150,000 distinct CDR3 sequences, 9% to 15% seen once; the top ten hold roughly 17%. As for this clonotype: Its antigen is as yet unknown.

The source is a male donor with early-stage non-small cell lung cancer. Specimen: PBMCs, collected at follow-up. The chain has TRBV3-1 and TRBJ2-7; 9 bases map to TRBD1. In DNA, the CDR3 is TGTGCCAGCAGCCAAGATAACAGGGGGCGGGAGCAGTACTTC. Amino acid sequence: CASSQDNRGREQYF.